One sample yielded the 16 T cell receptor beta chains listed below, sequenced in a study of blood T cell repertoires in COVID-19. Using immunoSEQ multiplex PCR, the repertoire was profiled, and TCRdb retains in-frame clones only, with some absent. The sample carries 30,000 to 40,000 clones, around 82% recorded once. Sequencing was done on a sample of peripheral blood. The source of these receptors is a man older than 75 with active or convalescent COVID-19.

The J gene is TRBJ1-5, the V gene TRBV5-5; 7 bases are a match to TRBD1. Germline trimming cut 0 bases from V and 0 bases from J; bases unmatched to any gene: 6. The CDR3 runs 17 residues. Germline values: CDR1 SGHKS, CDR2 YYEKEE (reference sequence). As DNA, the CDR3 is TGTGCCAGCAGCTTGGGTGGGACAGTAAATAGCAATCAGCCCCAGCATTTT. It codes for CASSLGGTVNSNQPQHF.

This clone came up once. The V call is TRBV28, the J call TRBJ2-1; possible D gene TRBD2, 5 bases. From germline, CDR1 is MDHEN and CDR2 SYDVKM. V lost 6 bases, J lost 4 bases, and 19 bases lay in between. The CDR3 consists of 16 residues. DNA for the CDR3: TGTGCCAGCAGCTACCCGAAAGGAGGTGGGTACAATGAGCAGTTCTTC. Protein sequence: CASSYPKGGGYNEQFF.

This chain connects TRBV7-2 to TRBJ1-2, with a possible D match to TRBD1 (5 bases). The CDR3 is made up of 15 amino acids. Germline V lookup: CDR1 SGHTA, CDR2 FQGNSA. Trimming left V 5 bases short and J 1 base short, with 14 bases between. The CDR3 here is CASSTTGILNYGYTF. The CDR3, as DNA: TGTGCCAGCAGCACAACAGGAATCCTTAACTATGGCTACACCTTC.

This chain joins TRBV5-1 and TRBJ1-1, with unresolved D. The V gene lost 0 bases and the J gene lost 2 bases, with 5 bases spanning the gap. This CDR3 spans 13 amino acids. Looked up from germline, CDR1 is SGHRS and CDR2 is YFSETQ. The CDR3: CASSLDSNTEAFF. In DNA form, the CDR3 reads TGCGCCAGCAGCTTGGACAGTAACACTGAAGCTTTCTTT.

This clone was seen a handful of times. The V call is TRBV7-6, the J call TRBJ2-1; 10 nucleotides agree with TRBD2. With V trimmed by 4 bases and J by 5 bases, 8 bases remained unmatched. CDR1 is SGHVS and CDR2 is FNYEAQ in the germline V gene. The CDR3 covers 16 residues. CDR3 coding DNA: TGTGCCAGCAGCTACATAGCGGGAGGTCAAAACAATGAGCAGTTCTTC. This translates into CASSYIAGGQNNEQFF. Using reference TRBV7-6 and TRBJ2-1 for the parts outside the CDR3, the full variable domain is GAGVSQSPRYKVTKRGQDVALRCDPISGHVSLYWYRQALGQGPEFLTYFNYEAQQDKSGLPNDRFSAERPEGSISTLTIQRTEQRDSAMYRCASSYIAGGQNNEQFFGPGTRLTVL.

The chain is built from TRBV28 and TRBJ1-5; D possibly corresponds to TRBD1 (5 bases). V was shortened by 7 bases and J by 7 bases, with 23 bases between the two germline ends. Per the germline V gene, CDR1 is MDHEN and CDR2 is SYDVKM. The CDR3 has 16 residues. CDR3 sequence: CASISPGWAGIQPQHF. CDR3 nucleotides: TGTGCCAGCATTTCCCCTGGTTGGGCAGGGATACAGCCCCAGCATTTT.

This chain links TRBV13 with TRBJ2-1; 16 nucleotides align to TRBD2. The CDR3 runs to 17 residues. The ends lost 5 bases at V and 2 bases at J; junction bases unmatched: 3. Germline V gene data show CDR1 as PRHDT and CDR2 as FYEKMQ (reference sequence). CDR3 sequence reads: CASSHGTSGGAYNEQFF. As DNA, the CDR3 is TGTGCCAGCAGCCACGGGACTAGCGGGGGGGCCTACAATGAGCAGTTCTTC.

The chain joins TRBV18 to TRBJ1-2, with 8 nucleotides matching TRBD1. V lost 2 bases to trimming and J lost 5 bases; unmatched junction nucleotides: 7. CDR1 is KGHSH, CDR2 LQKENI, per germline. CDR3 length: 15 amino acids. CDR3 protein: CASSPLDRVQYGYTF. DNA of the CDR3: TGTGCCAGCTCACCATTGGACAGGGTACAGTATGGCTACACCTTC. Based on the CDR3 plus reference TRBV18 and TRBJ1-2, the full variable domain is NAGVMQNPRHLVRRRGQEARLRCSPMKGHSHVYWYRQLPEEGLKFMVYLQKENIIDESGMPKERFSAEFPKEGPSILRIQQVVRGDSAAYFCASSPLDRVQYGYTFGSGTRLTVV.

The chain carries TRBV5-1 and TRBJ1-1; no definite D call. From germline, CDR1 is SGHRS and CDR2 YFSETQ. Trimming stripped 3 bases from V and 2 bases from J, with 11 bases between. The CDR3 contains 14 residues. CDR3 protein: CASSSAGTNTEAFF. In nucleotides, the CDR3 is TGCGCCAGCAGCTCCGCAGGAACCAACACTGAAGCTTTCTTT.

V gene TRBV7-2 combines with J gene TRBJ1-1, with 8 bases that match TRBD1. Germline CDR1 SGHTA, CDR2 FQGNSA. This CDR3 contains 14 residues. V was pared by 3 bases and J by 4 bases, with 4 bases of the junction left unmatched. CDR3 loop: CASSFRQGSTEAFF. In DNA, the CDR3 is TGTGCCAGCAGCTTTCGACAGGGGTCCACTGAAGCTTTCTTT.

V is TRBV30 and J is TRBJ2-7; 9 positions agree with TRBD1. V was pared by 5 bases and J by 4 bases, with 3 bases of the junction left unmatched. CDR1 is GTSNPN, CDR2 SVGIG, per germline (reference sequence). CDR3 length: 12 amino acids. CDR3 nucleotides: TGTGCCTGGGGACAGGGGTTATACGAGCAGTACTTC. It is translated as CAWGQGLYEQYF.

This clone occurred once. V and J are TRBV11-2 and TRBJ1-1; D is unclear. Trimming removed 1 base from V and 11 bases from J, with 11 bases in between. Germline CDR1 is SGHAT and CDR2 is FQNNGV. There are 12 residues in the CDR3. CDR3 coding DNA: TGTGCCAGCAGCTTAGGGAGGGCCAAGGCTTTCTTT. Translating it yields CASSLGRAKAFF. The full variable domain, in which reference TRBV11-2 and TRBJ1-1 provide the parts outside the CDR3, is EAGVAQSPRYKIIEKRQSVAFWCNPISGHATLYWYQQILGQGPKLLIQFQNNGVVDDSQLPKDRFSAERLKGVDSTLKIQPAKLEDSAVYLCASSLGRAKAFFGQGTRLTVV.

The rearrangement links TRBV4-2 to TRBJ2-1; D perhaps matches TRBD2 (6 bases). Trimming took off 1 base at V and 2 bases at J, with 12 bases between the two ends. The CDR3 covers 16 residues. Per the germline V gene, CDR1 is LGHNA and CDR2 is YNFKEQ. CDR3 loop: CASSQGGTGPYNEQFF. The DNA for the CDR3 is TGTGCCAGCAGCCAAGGGGGGACTGGCCCCTACAATGAGCAGTTCTTC.

Sample share makes this clone medium-sized. This chain connects TRBV6-6 to TRBJ1-1; D is possibly TRBD1 (5 bases). Trimming removed 5 bases from V and 10 bases from J, with 14 bases in between. Germline CDR1 is MNHNY and CDR2 is SVGAGI (reference sequence). CDR3 length equals 12 residues. The CDR3 is CASSQPQRGAFF. The CDR3 DNA is TGTGCCAGCAGTCAGCCCCAAAGGGGAGCTTTCTTT.

This rearrangement joins TRBV5-1 to TRBJ2-7; a weak D match, TRBD1 (6 bases). V was cut by 2 bases and J by 5 bases, with 11 bases left in between. In germline, CDR1 is SGHRS, CDR2 YFSETQ. The CDR3 length is 13 residues. This CDR3 reads CASSFNRAHEQYF. For the CDR3, the DNA is TGCGCCAGCAGCTTTAACAGGGCCCACGAGCAGTACTTC. Full variable domain (remainder filled in from reference TRBV5-1 and TRBJ2-7): KAGVTQTPRYLIKTRGQQVTLSCSPISGHRSVSWYQQTPGQGLQFLFEYFSETQRNKGNFPGRFSGRQFSNSRSEMNVSTLELGDSALYLCASSFNRAHEQYFGPGTRLTVT.

The rearrangement joins TRBV10-3 to TRBJ2-1; possibly TRBD2 for D (6 bases). Germline CDR1 is ENHRY and CDR2 is SYGVKD. The CDR3 covers 15 residues. The germline V and J ends were trimmed by 4 bases and 5 bases, with 15 bases remaining between them. CDR3 region: CAISGGWGLHNEQFF. For the CDR3, the DNA is TGTGCCATCAGTGGGGGTTGGGGACTCCACAATGAGCAGTTCTTC.